In its sample, the clone carrying this T cell receptor beta chain was seen once. This sample is part of a study of blood T cell repertoires in COVID-19. Overall study: From T cells, B-cell-depleted T cells, or PBMCs came the material, which was cDNA or gDNA.

Authors' data handling: Amplification of reference gene primers provided the estimated nucleated cell counts. Assay used: immunoSEQ multiplex PCR; TCRdb lists only in-frame clones, some missing. That table is the source of V, J and clone size, and D and trimming were worked out from the DNA. This sample has 300,000 or so clones, with around 90% found just once. There are 13 residues in the CDR3. The V end lost 5 bases, the J end lost 7 bases, and 12 bases lay between the germline ends. The sequenced sample was PBMCs or T cells enriched from blood (not recorded which). This chain links TRBV12-3 or TRBV12-4 with TRBJ1-5; unclear D gene. This clonotype originated in a man aged 55-75 years who had recovered from COVID-19. The CDR3 region is CASSPRMEQPQHF. The CDR3 DNA is TGTGCCAGCAGTCCCCGGATGGAGCAGCCCCAGCATTTT.